One and the same sample provided the 6 T cell receptor beta chains below, sequenced in a study of lymphopenia after photon versus proton radiotherapy. Method: immunoSEQ multiplex PCR; TCRdb's copy keeps in-frame clones and lacks some. The sample carries around 20,000 clones, about nine tenths recorded once. The sample in question was peripheral blood, obtained from a patient treated with photon-based radiotherapy. These receptors were taken from a man aged 55 to 69 with pancreatic cancer.

This rearrangement joins TRBV2 to TRBJ2-7; D gene uncertain. Trimming pared 6 bases from V and 4 bases from J, leaving 10 bases between. Germline V gene sequence: CDR1 SNHLY, CDR2 FYNNEI. This CDR3 has 12 residues. CDR3 residues: CASRQFKYEQYF. CDR3 nucleotides: TGTGCCAGCAGACAGTTTAAATACGAGCAGTACTTC.

This chain connects TRBV5-1 to TRBJ1-4, with unresolved D. CDR3 length: 15 residues. Germline lookup yields CDR1 SGHRS and CDR2 YFSETQ. V was pared by 4 bases and J by 8 bases, with 18 bases between. The CDR3 DNA reads as TGCGCCAGCAGCCCAGCCACTGGCGGTGGGGAAAAACTGTTTTTT. This translates into CASSPATGGGEKLFF.

The rearrangement links TRBV21-1 to TRBJ1-1; the table's D call, TRBD1, was not checked against the DNA. TRBV21-1 is designated a pseudogene. The CDR3 has 13 amino acids. The CDR3 sequence: CASGQGGYTEAFF. Written as DNA, the CDR3 is TGTGCCAGCGGACAGGGGGGCTACACTGAAGCTTTCTTT.

The V and J genes are TRBV19 and TRBJ1-3; D might be TRBD1 (5 bases). CDR1 LNHDA and CDR2 SQIVND come from the germline V gene (reference sequence). The CDR3 loop spans 16 amino acids. V was cut by 3 bases and J by 0 bases, with 12 bases left in between. The CDR3 region is CASSMRGKNSGNTIYF. The DNA for the CDR3 is TGTGCCAGTAGTATGAGGGGAAAAAACTCTGGAAACACCATATATTTT.

This clone was recorded only once. The chain recombines TRBV4-3 with TRBJ1-2, with D possibly being TRBD1 (6 bases). CDR1 is LGHNA, CDR2 YSLEER, per germline. Between the trimmed V and J ends, which lost 0 bases and 0 bases, there was a span of 11 bases. There are 16 residues in the CDR3. The CDR3 loop reads CASSQDWGPPNYGYTF. The DNA for the CDR3 is TGCGCCAGCAGCCAAGACTGGGGGCCCCCTAACTATGGCTACACCTTC.

V usage is TRBV10-2 and J usage is TRBJ1-1, with TRBD1 as a possible D gene (5 bases). The CDR3 consists of 19 residues. V dropped 3 bases and J dropped 0 bases, with 23 bases sitting between them. From germline, CDR1 is WSHSY and CDR2 SAAADI. CDR3 loop: CASSEQRTRGGTLNTEAFF. CDR3 nucleotide sequence: TGCGCCAGCAGTGAACAGAGAACCCGGGGAGGGACCTTGAACACTGAAGCTTTCTTT.